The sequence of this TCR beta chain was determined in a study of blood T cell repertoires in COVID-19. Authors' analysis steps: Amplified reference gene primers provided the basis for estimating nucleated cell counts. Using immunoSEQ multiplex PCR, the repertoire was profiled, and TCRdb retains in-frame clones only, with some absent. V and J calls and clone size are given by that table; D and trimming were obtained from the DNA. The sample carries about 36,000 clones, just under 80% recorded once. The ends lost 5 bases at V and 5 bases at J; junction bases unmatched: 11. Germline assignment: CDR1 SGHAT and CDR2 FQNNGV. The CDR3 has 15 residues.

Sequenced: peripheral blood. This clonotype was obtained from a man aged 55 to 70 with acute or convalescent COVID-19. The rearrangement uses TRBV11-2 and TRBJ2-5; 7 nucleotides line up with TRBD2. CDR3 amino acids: CASSPPGRAGETQYF. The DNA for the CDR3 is TGTGCCAGCAGCCCGCCAGGGAGGGCCGGGGAGACCCAGTACTTC.